This TCR beta chain emerged from a study of blood T cell repertoires in COVID-19. Whole-study context: Sites across the United States, Italy and Spain contributed samples from acute and convalescent COVID-19.

Researchers sorted participants into cohorts using their self-reported clinical history. This clone was detected a few times. The CDR3 is 16 amino acids. Germline assignment: CDR1 SGHAT and CDR2 FQNNGV. J gave up 1 base and V 5 bases, and 9 bases lay outside the gene matches. Authors' methods: Researchers report that nucleated cell counts were estimated from reference gene primer amplification. Method: immunoSEQ multiplex PCR; TCRdb's copy keeps in-frame clones and lacks some. V and J calls and clone size are as listed in that table; D and trimming were resolved from the DNA. The top ten hold roughly 0.99% of the sample, which has approximately 350,000 clones, 80% to 90% seen once.

The sequence was collected from a man between 18 and 35 years old who had recovered from COVID-19. This chain joins TRBV11-2 and TRBJ2-5, with 8 bases that match TRBD2. The sequencing input was PBMCs or T cells enriched from blood (not recorded which). CDR3 DNA sequence: TGTGCCAGCAGCCCCGGAGCGGGGGCGCCCCAAGAGACCCAGTACTTC. It codes for CASSPGAGAPQETQYF. The variable domain in full, with the rest retrieved from reference TRBV11-2 and TRBJ2-5, is EAGVAQSPRYKIIEKRQSVAFWCNPISGHATLYWYQQILGQGPKLLIQFQNNGVVDDSQLPKDRFSAERLKGVDSTLKIQPAKLEDSAVYLCASSPGAGAPQETQYFGPGTRLLVL.